This is a list of T cell receptor beta chains from one sample in a study of shared clonotypes between healthy human individuals. Sequencing used immunoSEQ multiplex PCR; TCRdb keeps in-frame clones, though not all of them. The sample has about 2.5 million clones; 80% to 95% are singletons. Sequencing was performed on naive CD4+ T cells from PBMCs. The receptors shown here come from a man younger than 35 in good health. Some clones in this sample may be carry-over from other donors' samples. CDR3s include the opening cysteine and the closing phenylalanine or tryptophan. The D gene is left open where the match is weak. Where a row states a size, it is once, few, many or the class of an expanded clone; other rows omit it.

V gene: TRBV28
J gene: TRBJ2-4
clone size: few
D gene: -
CDR3 protein: CASERVPGDIQYF
CDR3 DNA: TGTGCCAGCGAAAGAGTTCCCGGGGACATTCAGTACTTC

V gene: TRBV30
J gene: TRBJ2-5
clone size: -
D gene: -
CDR3 protein: CAWTRLSQETQYF
CDR3 DNA: TGTGCCTGGACCCGGCTATCCCAAGAGACCCAGTACTTC

V gene: TRBV6-5
J gene: TRBJ1-1
clone size: -
D gene: -
CDR3 protein: CASRPSTGSATEAFF
CDR3 DNA: TGTGCCAGCCGACCAAGTACCGGGTCGGCCACTGAAGCTTTCTTT

V gene: TRBV2
J gene: TRBJ1-5
clone size: -
D gene: -
CDR3 protein: CASSGSGGGNQPQHF
CDR3 DNA: TGTGCCAGCAGCGGGTCGGGGGGAGGCAATCAGCCCCAGCATTTT

V gene: TRBV14
J gene: TRBJ1-1
clone size: few
D gene: -
CDR3 protein: CASSPYYGTSYEAFF
CDR3 DNA: TGTGCCAGCAGCCCCTACTACGGGACGTCATACGAAGCTTTCTTT

V gene: TRBV15
J gene: TRBJ2-3
clone size: -
D gene: -
CDR3 protein: CATSRPEAGRRTQYF
CDR3 DNA: TGTGCCACCAGCAGACCTGAAGCCGGAAGACGTACGCAGTATTTT

V gene: TRBV2
J gene: TRBJ2-1
clone size: -
D gene: -
CDR3 protein: CASEQQQGWHEQFF
CDR3 DNA: TGTGCCAGCGAACAACAACAGGGTTGGCATGAGCAGTTCTTC

V gene: TRBV27
J gene: TRBJ2-7
clone size: -
D gene: -
CDR3 protein: CASRAGLGGGYEQYF
CDR3 DNA: TGTGCCAGCAGAGCCGGACTGGGTGGCGGCTACGAGCAGTACTTC

V gene: TRBV28
J gene: TRBJ1-2
clone size: -
D gene: -
CDR3 protein: CASSLPGQGYTF
CDR3 DNA: TGTGCCAGCAGTTTGCCAGGGCAGGGCTACACCTTC

V gene: TRBV7-2
J gene: TRBJ2-7
clone size: once
D gene: TRBD2
CDR3 protein: CASSPAATSGYEQYF
CDR3 DNA: TGTGCCAGCAGCCCCGCGGCCACTAGCGGGTACGAGCAGTACTTC

V gene: TRBV27
J gene: TRBJ1-4
clone size: -
D gene: TRBD1
CDR3 protein: CATHPTGARGEKLFF
CDR3 DNA: TGTGCCACCCACCCCACAGGGGCGAGAGGGGAAAAACTGTTTTTT

V gene: TRBV27
J gene: TRBJ1-5
clone size: -
D gene: TRBD1
CDR3 protein: CASRDRENQPQHF
CDR3 DNA: TGTGCCAGCAGGGACAGGGAAAATCAGCCCCAGCATTTT

V gene: TRBV27
J gene: TRBJ1-2
clone size: -
D gene: -
CDR3 protein: CASSPDFMTGGGYTF
CDR3 DNA: TGTGCCAGCAGTCCCGACTTCATGACAGGAGGTGGCTACACCTTC

V gene: TRBV30
J gene: TRBJ2-1
clone size: -
D gene: -
CDR3 protein: CAWSVTAGFLVFF
CDR3 DNA: TGTGCCTGGAGTGTAACCGCAGGGTTCTTAGTGTTCTTC

V gene: TRBV9
J gene: TRBJ2-1
clone size: -
D gene: TRBD2
CDR3 protein: CASSRNLIAGGPSREQFF
CDR3 DNA: TGTGCCAGCAGCCGAAATCTCATAGCGGGAGGGCCCTCGAGGGAGCAGTTCTTC

V gene: TRBV27
J gene: TRBJ2-1
clone size: -
D gene: TRBD1
CDR3 protein: CASSPRTGNEQFF
CDR3 DNA: TGTGCCAGCAGTCCCCGGACAGGAAATGAGCAGTTCTTC

V gene: TRBV28
J gene: TRBJ1-4
clone size: -
D gene: -
CDR3 protein: CASRPPRVGKLFF
CDR3 DNA: TGTGCCAGCAGACCTCCCAGGGTAGGAAAACTGTTTTTT

V gene: TRBV28
J gene: TRBJ2-7
clone size: -
D gene: -
CDR3 protein: CASRVSGNALYEQYF
CDR3 DNA: TGTGCCAGCAGGGTTTCCGGGAACGCCCTCTACGAGCAGTACTTC

V gene: TRBV7-8
J gene: TRBJ1-1
clone size: -
D gene: -
CDR3 protein: CASSLVWAGGSTEAFF
CDR3 DNA: TGTGCCAGCAGCTTAGTATGGGCAGGTGGAAGCACTGAAGCTTTCTTT

V gene: TRBV29-1
J gene: TRBJ1-4
clone size: -
D gene: -
CDR3 protein: CSVARGPNEKLFF
CDR3 DNA: TGCAGCGTGGCCAGGGGTCCTAATGAAAAACTGTTTTTT

V gene: TRBV7-3
J gene: TRBJ2-1
clone size: -
D gene: TRBD2
CDR3 protein: CASSLLGPGLAGTYNEQFF
CDR3 DNA: TGTGCCAGCAGCTTACTCGGGCCCGGACTAGCGGGAACCTACAATGAGCAGTTCTTC

V gene: TRBV5-4
J gene: TRBJ1-1
clone size: -
D gene: -
CDR3 protein: CASSSRTAARAFF
CDR3 DNA: TGTGCCAGCAGCTCCCGGACTGCGGCGAGGGCTTTCTTT

V gene: TRBV2
J gene: TRBJ1-1
clone size: -
D gene: TRBD1
CDR3 protein: CATLLFAGTGYTEAFF
CDR3 DNA: TGTGCCACACTATTATTCGCCGGGACAGGTTACACTGAAGCTTTCTTT

V gene: TRBV5-1
J gene: TRBJ2-5
clone size: -
D gene: TRBD1
CDR3 protein: CASSLVGQGRETQYF
CDR3 DNA: TGCGCCAGCAGTCTCGTGGGACAGGGTCGGGAGACCCAGTACTTC

V gene: TRBV10-3
J gene: TRBJ2-1
clone size: -
D gene: TRBD2
CDR3 protein: CAISIGTSGYNEQFF
CDR3 DNA: TGTGCCATCAGCATCGGGACTAGCGGCTACAATGAGCAGTTCTTC

V gene: TRBV5-5
J gene: TRBJ1-1
clone size: -
D gene: -
CDR3 protein: CASSLEGENTEAFF
CDR3 DNA: TGTGCCAGCAGCTTGGAGGGGGAGAACACTGAAGCTTTCTTT

V gene: TRBV5-1
J gene: TRBJ1-3
clone size: -
D gene: -
CDR3 protein: CASSFAGLSGNTIYF
CDR3 DNA: TGCGCCAGCAGCTTCGCAGGTCTCTCTGGAAACACCATATATTTT

V gene: TRBV7-2
J gene: TRBJ1-5
clone size: -
D gene: TRBD1
CDR3 protein: CASSLGQGVINQPQHF
CDR3 DNA: TGTGCCAGCAGCTTAGGACAGGGGGTTATAAATCAGCCCCAGCATTTT

V gene: TRBV7-9
J gene: TRBJ2-7
clone size: -
D gene: -
CDR3 protein: CASSLAANEQYF
CDR3 DNA: TGTGCCAGCAGCTTAGCGGCCAACGAGCAGTACTTC

V gene: TRBV7-2
J gene: TRBJ2-1
clone size: -
D gene: TRBD2
CDR3 protein: CASTLTSGRNEQFF
CDR3 DNA: TGTGCCAGCACCTTGACTAGCGGGAGGAATGAGCAGTTCTTC

V gene: TRBV6-5
J gene: TRBJ2-5
clone size: -
D gene: -
CDR3 protein: CASSLAEAGTQYF
CDR3 DNA: TGTGCCAGCAGCTTAGCGGAGGCGGGGACCCAGTACTTC

V gene: TRBV9
J gene: TRBJ2-6
clone size: -
D gene: -
CDR3 protein: CASSPRGSGANVLTF
CDR3 DNA: TGTGCCAGCAGCCCGAGGGGCTCTGGGGCCAACGTCCTGACTTTC

V gene: TRBV30
J gene: TRBJ2-5
clone size: -
D gene: -
CDR3 protein: CAWSPTQVSEQYF
CDR3 DNA: TGTGCCTGGAGTCCAACACAGGTTTCTGAGCAGTACTTC